The subject of this entry is one T cell receptor (beta chain). The antigen is not known. As defined, naive CD8 cells were CD45RO-negative and positively selected for CCR7, with terminally differentiated effector memory CD45RA+ cells excluded. This sample was taken from a study of shared clonotypes between healthy human individuals. Study at large: A donor's plate count was three for CD4 naive and three for CD4 memory; CD8 naive had two and CD8 memory one. Findings and limits, study-wide: The sole specimen, blood, was sampled, and tissue repertoires likely differ.

Sequenced by immunoSEQ multiplex PCR; TCRdb stores in-frame clones only, minus some. The sample lists 500,000 to 700,000 clones; 85% to 95% were seen once. This TCR was sampled from a woman in her 30s in good health. The specimen was naive CD8+ T cells sorted from blood.

The CDR3 loop is CASSPLGGTGELFF. In DNA, the CDR3 is TGTGCCAGCAGCCCCCTCGGGGGCACCGGGGAGCTGTTTTTT. V usage is TRBV7-9 and J usage is TRBJ2-2; D might be TRBD2 (6 bases). Germline V lookup: CDR1 SEHNR, CDR2 FQNEAQ (reference sequence). The germline V and J ends were trimmed by 5 bases and 4 bases, with 11 bases remaining between them. This CDR3 region has 14 residues.